A selection of T cell receptor beta chains follows, all from one sample in a study of shared clonotypes between healthy human individuals. Libraries were prepared by immunoSEQ multiplex PCR; TCRdb keeps only in-frame clonotypes and omits some of them. The sample holds about 2.3 million clones; 85% to 95% are singletons and the top ten take 0.37%. The sample taken for sequencing was naive CD4+ T cells from PBMCs. The receptors here all came from a man aged 18 to 30 in good health. Some clones in this sample may be carry-over from other donors' samples. The conserved cysteine and the conserved F or W are not part of the CDR3 here.

j_call,v_call,cdr3_aa
TRBJ2-7,TRBV7-9,ASSSAGGGGEQY
TRBJ1-3,TRBV16,ASSHKIGLTGAGNTIY
TRBJ2-7,TRBV5-1,ASSLTGDSYEQY
TRBJ2-3,TRBV2,ATGGTTTLGY
TRBJ2-7,TRBV7-8,ASTAWMGEQY
TRBJ2-4,TRBV5-1,ASSLPRGGIQY
TRBJ2-3,TRBV28,ASRYRVDTQY
TRBJ2-5,TRBV28,ASSSRLAGSRETQY
TRBJ2-3,TRBV19,ASRLKGSSTDTQY
TRBJ2-1,TRBV7-3,ASSPNPLISDEQF
TRBJ2-7,TRBV7-9,ASSPPGGEQY
TRBJ2-6,TRBV18,ASSPRAVRQGASGANVLT
TRBJ1-2,TRBV4-2,ASSQESYGYT
TRBJ2-1,TRBV18,ASSPTGANEQF
TRBJ2-7,TRBV27,ASSYLGQGRYEQY
TRBJ1-1,TRBV5-1,ASSLQSMNTEAF
TRBJ2-3,TRBV7-3,ASSQQGVNTQY
TRBJ2-7,TRBV28,ASSSGTVKYEQY
TRBJ2-5,TRBV6-4,ASSVIAGETQY
TRBJ2-3,TRBV7-2,ASSSTGTSGRDTQY
TRBJ2-2,TRBV6-5,ASTGTGELF
TRBJ2-2,TRBV6-1,ASRSPPRAAGELF
TRBJ2-2,TRBV29-1,SVDPRNTGELF
TRBJ2-7,TRBV28,ASREDYGGEQY
TRBJ2-5,TRBV5-6,ASSLGLLETQY
TRBJ1-1,TRBV7-2,ASSLDGAPSNTEAF
TRBJ2-3,TRBV9,ASSVASSGDTQY
TRBJ1-2,TRBV7-2,ASSLGRATNYGYT
TRBJ2-3,TRBV7-2,ASSFNQDTQY
TRBJ1-1,TRBV5-1,ASSRDGNTEAF
TRBJ2-3,TRBV10-3,AISESVGGNTDTQY
TRBJ2-1,TRBV6-5,ASSYSGGRLGDEQF
TRBJ1-2,TRBV5-4,ASSSGSRGDYGYT
TRBJ2-5,TRBV5-1,ASARRAGDQETQY
TRBJ2-1,TRBV11-2,ASSFERAGENEQF
TRBJ2-3,TRBV19,ASSIVGGDTQY
TRBJ2-1,TRBV5-8,ASSFRGEGLDEQF
TRBJ2-5,TRBV30,AWRVRGQETQY
TRBJ1-2,TRBV7-9,ASSLVGGRGGGYT
TRBJ2-7,TRBV27,ASRRAQGMPAYEQY
NA,TRBV29-1,SAYRDFSYEQY
TRBJ2-3,TRBV19,ASSMWGRVDADTQY
TRBJ1-2,TRBV30,AWTEAHRYT
TRBJ2-3,TRBV7-3,ASSAREETDTQY
TRBJ2-1,TRBV4-2,ASSQDGTGNNEQF
TRBJ2-4,TRBV18,ASSPVELAKNIQY
TRBJ2-7,TRBV18,ASSVMTGGFPEQY
TRBJ2-1,TRBV11-2,ASSLVSGARYNEQF
TRBJ2-1,TRBV7-3,ASSWTPGLPNEQF
TRBJ1-4,TRBV7-9,ASSPDGISTNEKLF
TRBJ2-5,TRBV30,AWMVGGTETQY